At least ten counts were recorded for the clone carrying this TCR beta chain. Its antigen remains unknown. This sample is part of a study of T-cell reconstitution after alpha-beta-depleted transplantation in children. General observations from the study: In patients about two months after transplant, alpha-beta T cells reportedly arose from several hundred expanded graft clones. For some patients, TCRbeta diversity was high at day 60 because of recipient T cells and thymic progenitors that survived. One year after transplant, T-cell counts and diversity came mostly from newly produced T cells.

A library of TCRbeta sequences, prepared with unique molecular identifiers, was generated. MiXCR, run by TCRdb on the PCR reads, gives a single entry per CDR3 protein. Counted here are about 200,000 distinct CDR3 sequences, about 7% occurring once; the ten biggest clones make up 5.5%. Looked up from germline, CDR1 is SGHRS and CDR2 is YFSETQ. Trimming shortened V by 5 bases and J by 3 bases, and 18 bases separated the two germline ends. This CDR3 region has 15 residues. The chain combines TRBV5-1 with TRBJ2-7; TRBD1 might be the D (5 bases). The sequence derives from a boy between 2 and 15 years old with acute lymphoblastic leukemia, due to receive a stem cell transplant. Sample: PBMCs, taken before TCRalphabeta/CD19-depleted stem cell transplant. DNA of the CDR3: TGCGCCAGCAGACGTGACGACAGTTATATCTACGAGCAGTACTTC. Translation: CASRRDDSYIYEQYF.